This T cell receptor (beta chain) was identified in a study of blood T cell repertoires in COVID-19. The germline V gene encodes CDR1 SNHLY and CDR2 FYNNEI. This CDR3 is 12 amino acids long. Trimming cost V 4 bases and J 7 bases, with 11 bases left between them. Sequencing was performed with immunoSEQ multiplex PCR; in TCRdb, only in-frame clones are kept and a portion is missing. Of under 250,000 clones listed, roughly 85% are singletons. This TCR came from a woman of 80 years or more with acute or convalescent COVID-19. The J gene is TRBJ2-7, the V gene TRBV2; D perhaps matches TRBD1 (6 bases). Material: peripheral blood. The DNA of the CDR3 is TGTGCCAGCAGTGGGACAGCCCTGGAGCAGTACTTC. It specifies CASSGTALEQYF.